The subject of this entry is one TCR beta chain. Trimming pared 1 base from V and 1 base from J, leaving 8 bases between. The CDR3 sequence is 14 residues long. The germline gives CDR1 SGDLS, CDR2 YYNGEE. This sample is part of a study of shared clonotypes between healthy human individuals. CD45RO-negative cells were positively selected for CCR7, leaving out terminally differentiated effector memory CD45RA+ cells. Sequenced by immunoSEQ multiplex PCR; TCRdb stores in-frame clones only, minus some. The sample contains over 2 million clones, about 95% of which appear only once. The source of this sequence is a young man in good health. Sequencing input: naive CD8+ T cells sorted from blood. This chain links TRBV9 with TRBJ1-1; tentative D call: TRBD1 (5 bases). The DNA of the CDR3 is TGTGCCAGCAGCGTATGGCAGGGGAACACTGAAGCTTTCTTT. Protein: CASSVWQGNTEAFF.